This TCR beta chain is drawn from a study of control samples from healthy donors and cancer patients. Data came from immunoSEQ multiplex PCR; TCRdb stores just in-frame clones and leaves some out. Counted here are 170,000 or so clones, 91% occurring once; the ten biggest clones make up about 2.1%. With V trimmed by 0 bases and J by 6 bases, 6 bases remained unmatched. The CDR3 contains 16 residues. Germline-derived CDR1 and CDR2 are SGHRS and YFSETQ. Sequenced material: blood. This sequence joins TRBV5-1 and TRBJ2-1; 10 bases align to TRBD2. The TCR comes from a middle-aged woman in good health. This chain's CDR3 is CASSLVGSGGTNEQFF. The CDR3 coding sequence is TGCGCCAGCAGCTTGGTTGGTAGCGGGGGGACCAATGAGCAGTTCTTC.